Below, 21 T cell receptor beta chains from the same sample are listed, as sequenced in a study of T cell changes during pregnancy in multiple sclerosis. Clones were sequenced by immunoSEQ multiplex PCR, and TCRdb holds only the in-frame ones, with some missing. The sample has about 48,000 clones; 85% to 95% are singletons. Sequencing was performed on CD4+ T cells from peripheral blood mononuclear cells, taken in the second trimester of pregnancy. The receptors originated from a female donor in good health, enrolled as a control in a pregnancy study.

The chain couples TRBV5-4 to TRBJ1-1, with 7 bases fitting TRBD1. This CDR3 region has 15 residues. Germline values: CDR1 SGHNT, CDR2 YYREEE (reference sequence). J gave up 4 bases and V 0 bases, and 6 bases lay outside the gene matches. The CDR3, as DNA: TGTGCCAGCAGCTTGGGGGAATACAGGGGCACTGAAGCTTTCTTT. Amino acids: CASSLGEYRGTEAFF.

This clone came up a few times. The gene calls are TRBV5-1 and TRBJ2-7; no reliable D call. The ends were cut back, 4 bases at V and 3 bases at J, with 5 bases in the middle. This CDR3 spans 11 amino acids. Germline CDR1 and CDR2: SGHRS and YFSETQ. In nucleotides, the CDR3 is TGCGCCAGCAGCCCATTCTACGAGCAGTACTTC. Translated, it gives CASSPFYEQYF.

The chain links TRBV5-4 to TRBJ2-3; maybe TRBD2 (6 bases). CDR1 is SGHNT and CDR2 is YYREEE in the germline V gene (reference sequence). The CDR3 is 18 residues long. V lost 0 bases and J lost 2, with 19 bases in between. CDR3 in DNA: TGTGCCAGCAGCTTGGGGGACGTGTCGGGACTCAACACAGATACGCAGTATTTT. This codes for CASSLGDVSGLNTDTQYF.

This clone was recorded only once. The chain has TRBV28 and TRBJ2-7, with D hard to call. The CDR3 consists of 13 residues. From germline, CDR1 is MDHEN and CDR2 SYDVKM. The V and J ends lost 4 bases and 4 bases respectively, with 11 bases between them. The CDR3 protein is CASSSSRSYEQYF. The CDR3 nucleotides read TGTGCCAGCAGTTCCTCAAGGAGTTACGAGCAGTACTTC.

CDR3 loop: CASSLDQGAGEKLFF. CDR3 nucleotide sequence: TGCGCCAGCAGCTTGGATCAGGGGGCGGGTGAAAAACTGTTTTTT. V gene TRBV5-1 combines with J gene TRBJ1-4; 8 nucleotides agree with TRBD1. The V gene's germline CDR1 is SGHRS and CDR2 YFSETQ. Trimming removed 0 bases from V and 7 bases from J; junction bases left unmatched: 5. The CDR3 sequence is 15 residues long.

The V gene is TRBV7-3, the J gene TRBJ2-5, with D unresolved. This CDR3 region has 13 residues. V was trimmed by 5 bases and J by 5 bases, leaving 12 bases between them. Germline CDR1 SGHTA, CDR2 FQGTGA. The CDR3 DNA is TGTGCCAGCAGCGCCGGGTTGAGGGAGACCCAGTACTTC. This translates into CASSAGLRETQYF.

The chain links TRBV11-2 to TRBJ1-1, with D perhaps TRBD1 (5 bases). This CDR3 has 15 residues. The V end lost 1 base, the J end lost 4 bases, and 13 bases lay between the germline ends. Germline V gene data show CDR1 as SGHAT and CDR2 as FQNNGV. CDR3 residues: CASSLGAQGSTEAFF. CDR3 in DNA: TGTGCCAGCAGCTTAGGGGCCCAGGGTTCCACTGAAGCTTTCTTT.

The genes are TRBV29-1 and TRBJ2-3, with 9 bases matching TRBD2. Germline V gene sequence: CDR1 SQVTM, CDR2 ANQGSEA. The CDR3 contains 14 residues. Trimming cost V 7 bases and J 7 bases; bases outside gene matches: 12. The DNA of the CDR3 is TGCAGCGCCTTCTTTAGCGGGAGTTCACATACGCAGTATTTT. It specifies CSAFFSGSSHTQYF.

The rearrangement links TRBV4-1 to TRBJ1-1; D perhaps matches TRBD1 (5 bases). The CDR3 contains 15 residues. Germline CDR1 and CDR2: MGHRA and YSYEKL. Trimming stripped 4 bases from V and 7 bases from J, with 19 bases between. The CDR3 loop reads CASSPIPHRNYEAFF. For the CDR3, the DNA is TGCGCCAGCAGCCCTATTCCTCACAGGAACTATGAAGCTTTCTTT.

The chain recombines TRBV6-1 with TRBJ1-2, with 8 bases identical to TRBD1. The V segment lost 7 bases and the J segment 4 bases; nucleotides outside the gene matches: 8. The germline gives CDR1 MNHNS, CDR2 SASEGT. CDR3 length equals 14 residues. Written as DNA, the CDR3 is TGTGCCAGCATGCAGGGGGCAAAACTCTATGGCTACACCTTC. Encoded protein: CASMQGAKLYGYTF.

The genes are TRBV7-2 and TRBJ1-6, with no clear D. The germline V gene has CDR1 SGHTA and CDR2 FQGNSA. Between the trimmed V and J ends, which lost 4 bases and 7 bases, there was a span of 14 bases. The CDR3 length is 15 residues. The CDR3 sequence: CASSSPPGINSPLHF. In DNA, the CDR3 is TGTGCCAGCAGCTCTCCTCCGGGGATCAATTCACCCCTCCACTTT.

The chain carries TRBV19 and TRBJ2-4; no firm D call. Looked up from germline, CDR1 is LNHDA and CDR2 is SQIVND (reference sequence). V was trimmed by 4 bases and J by 0 bases, leaving 19 bases between them. This CDR3 is 18 amino acids long. CDR3: CASSTLAGRLGAKNIQYF. CDR3 DNA sequence: TGTGCCAGTAGTACTCTGGCAGGTCGATTGGGAGCCAAAAACATTCAGTACTTC.

This clone was seen a handful of times. The chain uses TRBV10-3 and TRBJ1-1, with 7 bases fitting TRBD1. The germline gives CDR1 ENHRY, CDR2 SYGVKD. The CDR3 contains 14 residues. V was clipped by 4 bases and J by 4 bases; unmatched bases: 6. The CDR3 DNA follows: TGTGCCATCAGTGCAACAGGGGAGCGCACTGAAGCTTTCTTT. Translated, it gives CAISATGERTEAFF.

This clone has a handful of counts. This sequence joins TRBV9 and TRBJ1-1; a weak D match, TRBD1 (6 bases). V was cut by 2 bases and J by 0 bases, with 8 bases left in between. The CDR3 contains 14 residues. In germline, CDR1 is SGDLS, CDR2 YYNGEE. The CDR3 DNA sequence: TGTGCCAGCAGCGTCGGGACATTGAACACTGAAGCTTTCTTT. Translating it yields CASSVGTLNTEAFF.

This chain uses TRBV28 with TRBJ2-6; D is undetermined. Trimming took 2 bases from V and 2 from J, leaving 7 bases between them. Germline CDR1 MDHEN, CDR2 SYDVKM. This CDR3 is built from 15 residues. This chain's CDR3 is CASSLLVAGANVLTF. CDR3 bases: TGTGCCAGCAGTTTACTGGTAGCTGGGGCCAACGTCCTGACTTTC. Filled out from reference TRBV28 and TRBJ2-6, the complete variable domain reads DVKVTQSSRYLVKRTGEKVFLECVQDMDHENMFWYRQDPGLGLRLIYFSYDVKMKEKGDIPEGYSVSREKKERFSLILESASTNQTSMYLCASSLLVAGANVLTFGAGSRLTVL.

The chain couples TRBV28 to TRBJ2-3, with TRBD1 matching 7 bases. This CDR3 has 14 amino acids. The germline V gene encodes CDR1 MDHEN and CDR2 SYDVKM. V dropped 5 bases and J dropped 3; count of bases not matched to a gene: 5. This chain's CDR3 is CASSVRQGTDTQYF. As DNA, the CDR3 is TGTGCCAGCAGTGTACGACAGGGTACAGATACGCAGTATTTT.

The chain has TRBV11-2 and TRBJ2-1; tentative D call: TRBD2 (6 bases). The CDR3 totals 14 residues. With 7 bases removed from V and 4 bases from J, the gap between germline ends came to 14 bases. From germline, CDR1 is SGHAT and CDR2 FQNNGV. The CDR3 loop reads CASTAGWSYNEQFF. CDR3 DNA: TGTGCCAGCACGGCGGGATGGAGTTACAATGAGCAGTTCTTC.

The J gene is TRBJ2-2, the V gene TRBV2; 8 nucleotides line up with TRBD2. This CDR3 contains 14 residues. Losses at the gene ends were 3 bases for V and 5 bases for J; bases not matched to a gene: 2. Germline CDR1 and CDR2: SNHLY and FYNNEI. CDR3 amino acids: CASSERLATGELFF. CDR3 DNA: TGTGCCAGCAGTGAGAGACTAGCGACCGGGGAGCTGTTTTTT.

The CDR3 loop is CASGLAPTGANEKLFF. For the CDR3, the DNA is TGTGCTAGTGGTTTGGCCCCGACAGGGGCTAATGAAAAACTGTTTTTT. The chain couples TRBV12-5 to TRBJ1-4; TRBD1 agrees at 8 bases. Per germline, CDR1 LGHNT and CDR2 FRNRAP. The length of the CDR3 is 16 residues. After removal of 1 base from V and 3 bases from J, the junction contained 4 bases not matched to a gene.

The genes are TRBV2 and TRBJ2-3; 15 bases align to TRBD2. V lost 7 bases and J lost 10; bases outside the gene matches: 6. The CDR3 sequence is 14 residues long. Germline loops: CDR1 SNHLY, CDR2 FYNNEI. This CDR3 is CASTPGLAGGPQYF. The CDR3 nucleotides read TGTGCCAGCACTCCGGGACTAGCGGGAGGCCCGCAGTATTTT.

The rearrangement uses TRBV6-5 and TRBJ2-7; D might be TRBD2 (6 bases). The V and J ends lost 2 bases and 4 bases respectively, with 15 bases between them. The CDR3 is 15 residues long. Germline V gene lookup returns CDR1 MNHEY and CDR2 SVGAGI. CDR3 bases: TGTGCCAGCAGTTACGCGGGCGGGGCCACTTACGAGCAGTACTTC. Protein: CASSYAGGATYEQYF.